Shown below are 25 T cell receptor beta chains from a single sample sequenced in a study of CD8+ T cells in alopecia areata. It was cDNA, reverse transcribed from extracted RNA, that served as the sequencing template. The assay was immunoSEQ multiplex PCR, and TCRdb's table has in-frame clones only and misses some. Among under 200,000 clones listed, around 60% were seen once. Treatment indicated: oral pan-JAK inhibitor, 5-10 mg twice daily. The sample was CD4+ T cells sorted from blood, taken at week 24, from a patient treated with tofacitinib. These receptor sequences come from a human donor with alopecia areata.

The V and J genes are TRBV29-1 and TRBJ2-6, with 8 bases lining up with TRBD1. CDR3 size: 16 residues. The J segment lost 2 bases and the V segment lost 6 bases, leaving 9 bases of the junction unmatched. CDR1 and CDR2 (germline): SQVTM, ANQGSEA. The chain's CDR3 is CSVSTQGAPGANVLTF. The CDR3 region has the DNA TGCAGCGTATCGACTCAGGGGGCCCCTGGGGCCAACGTCCTGACTTTC.

This sequence joins TRBV30 and TRBJ2-2; TRBD1 is a possible D gene (6 bases). The germline V gene has CDR1 GTSNPN and CDR2 SVGIG (reference sequence). The germline V and J ends were trimmed by 5 bases and 7 bases, with 20 bases remaining between them. The CDR3 totals 15 residues. The CDR3 loop reads CAWGVPQGEGGELFF. The CDR3 DNA reads TGTGCCTGGGGGGTCCCACAGGGTGAAGGCGGGGAGCTGTTTTTT. Complete variable domain (other parts from reference TRBV30 and TRBJ2-2): SQTIHQWPATLVQPVGSPLSLECTVEGTSNPNLYWYRQAAGRGLQLLFYSVGIGQISSEVPQNLSASRPQDRQFILSSKKLLLSDSGFYLCAWGVPQGEGGELFFGEGSRLTVL.

This clone was seen a few times. The V and J genes are TRBV5-1 and TRBJ2-5; maybe TRBD1 (5 bases). This CDR3 spans 14 amino acids. Deletions cut 5 bases from V and 4 bases from J, with 15 bases between. Germline CDR1 and CDR2: SGHRS and YFSETQ. The CDR3 spells CASRDQGLPETQYF. The DNA for the CDR3 is TGCGCCAGCAGGGATCAGGGATTACCAGAGACCCAGTACTTC. Full variable domain (rest looked up from reference TRBV5-1 and TRBJ2-5): KAGVTQTPRYLIKTRGQQVTLSCSPISGHRSVSWYQQTPGQGLQFLFEYFSETQRNKGNFPGRFSGRQFSNSRSEMNVSTLELGDSALYLCASRDQGLPETQYFGPGTRLLVL.

The rearrangement joins TRBV6-1 to TRBJ2-1; 15 bases match TRBD2. V lost 8 bases to trimming and J lost 10 bases; unmatched junction nucleotides: 9. Germline V gene lookup returns CDR1 MNHNS and CDR2 SASEGT. CDR3 length: 15 amino acids. This CDR3 is CASLGLAGGPREQFF. The CDR3 region has the DNA TGTGCCAGCCTGGGACTAGCGGGGGGCCCTAGGGAGCAGTTCTTC.

V usage is TRBV30 and J usage is TRBJ2-7, with D unclear. V was cut by 4 bases and J by 2 bases, with 12 bases left in between. The CDR3 sequence is 13 residues long. Germline V gene lookup returns CDR1 GTSNPN and CDR2 SVGIG (reference sequence). CDR3 residues: CAWTRTAPYEQYF. CDR3 DNA: TGTGCCTGGACGAGGACGGCACCCTACGAGCAGTACTTC.

The chain employs TRBV12-5 and TRBJ2-2; D is ambiguous. The CDR3 has 11 amino acids. CDR1 is LGHNT, CDR2 FRNRAP, per germline. V was clipped by 8 bases and J by 6 bases, with 7 bases between them. The CDR3 DNA is TGTGCTAGTTCCCCAGCCGGGGAGCTGTTTTTT. Encoded protein: CASSPAGELFF.

The chain has TRBV5-6 and TRBJ1-5, with D perhaps matching TRBD1 (5 bases). Germline CDR1 is SGHDT and CDR2 is YYEEEE. The CDR3 sequence is 13 residues long. Trimming shortened V by 3 bases and J by 7 bases, and 11 bases separated the two germline ends. CDR3 protein: CASSSGKGQPQHF. CDR3 DNA: TGTGCCAGCAGCTCCGGCAAGGGGCAGCCCCAGCATTTT.

This chain links TRBV4-1 with TRBJ1-5, with no clear D. The CDR3 extends over 14 amino acids. With 0 bases removed from V and 5 bases from J, the gap between germline ends came to 8 bases. Germline V CDR1 and CDR2: MGHRA, YSYEKL. This CDR3 reads CASSQEAADQPQHF. CDR3 DNA: TGCGCCAGCAGCCAAGAAGCAGCGGATCAGCCCCAGCATTTT.

This chain connects TRBV10-3 to TRBJ2-7; perhaps TRBD1 as D (6 bases). The length of the CDR3 is 16 residues. V lost 5 bases to trimming and J lost 0 bases, with 17 bases between them. Germline assignment: CDR1 ENHRY and CDR2 SYGVKD. The CDR3 reads CAISKGAGTLSYEQYF. DNA of the CDR3: TGTGCCATCAGTAAGGGTGCCGGGACACTCTCCTACGAGCAGTACTTC.

This clone was found a few times. The J gene is TRBJ2-1, the V gene TRBV7-9; TRBD2 agrees at 9 bases. There are 15 residues in the CDR3. V was clipped by 9 bases and J by 6 bases; unmatched bases: 12. The germline CDR1 and CDR2 sequences are SEHNR and FQNEAQ (reference sequence). CDR3 coding DNA: TGTGCCAGTTTAGCGGGGGCCCCTCGGGGCAATGAGCAGTTCTTC. It yields the protein CASLAGAPRGNEQFF.

This clone was seen a handful of times. This chain connects TRBV6-1 to TRBJ1-2, with 12 positions matching TRBD1. Germline values: CDR1 MNHNS, CDR2 SASEGT. Trimming cost V 3 bases and J 4 bases; bases outside gene matches: 6. CDR3 size: 16 residues. The DNA of the CDR3 is TGTGCCAGCAGTGAGCCGGGACAGGGGGCCGTCTATGGCTACACCTTC. As protein: CASSEPGQGAVYGYTF.

The chain combines TRBV11-2 with TRBJ2-5; 10 bases align to TRBD1. The V and J ends lost 5 bases and 5 bases, in that order; junction bases with no gene match: 11. CDR3 size: 16 residues. Germline values: CDR1 SGHAT, CDR2 FQNNGV. The CDR3 here is CASSLGQGVTGETQYF. In DNA form, the CDR3 reads TGTGCCAGCAGCCTAGGACAGGGGGTGACAGGGGAGACCCAGTACTTC.

The rearrangement uses TRBV7-9 and TRBJ1-1, with D hard to call. Germline-derived CDR1 and CDR2 are SEHNR and FQNEAQ (reference sequence). This CDR3 spans 14 amino acids. V was cut by 1 base and J by 0 bases, with 6 bases left in between. The CDR3 sequence is CASSLDGVNTEAFF. DNA for the CDR3: TGTGCCAGCAGCTTAGATGGGGTGAACACTGAAGCTTTCTTT.

The chain has TRBV7-8 and TRBJ1-5; maybe TRBD1 (6 bases). V dropped 5 bases and J dropped 4 bases, with 18 bases sitting between them. The CDR3 sequence is 16 residues long. Germline V gene data show CDR1 as SGHVS and CDR2 as FQNEAQ. The CDR3 here is CASSQEPGVWNQPQHF. The CDR3 DNA reads as TGTGCCAGCAGCCAAGAGCCAGGGGTTTGGAATCAGCCCCAGCATTTT.

This chain uses TRBV5-1 with TRBJ1-4, with TRBD1 matching over 9 bases. V was clipped by 4 bases and J by 5 bases; unmatched bases: 3. The CDR3 contains 14 residues. The V gene's germline CDR1 is SGHRS and CDR2 YFSETQ. CDR3 nucleotides: TGCGCCAGCAGCGAAGGACAGGGGAATGAAAAACTGTTTTTT. It translates to CASSEGQGNEKLFF.

V gene TRBV29-1 combines with J gene TRBJ2-1; possibly TRBD2 for D (6 bases). V dropped 6 bases and J dropped 7 bases, with 13 bases sitting between them. The CDR3 runs 12 residues. CDR1 and CDR2 (germline): SQVTM, ANQGSEA. Here the CDR3 reads CSVGNGGNEQFF. The CDR3 DNA sequence: TGCAGCGTCGGCAACGGGGGAAATGAGCAGTTCTTC.

This clone was seen a single time. The J gene is TRBJ2-7, the V gene TRBV6-5; perhaps TRBD1 as D (5 bases). The germline gives CDR1 MNHEY, CDR2 SVGAGI. The CDR3 is 16 residues long. V dropped 0 bases and J dropped 4 bases, with 16 bases sitting between them. The CDR3 DNA reads as TGTGCCAGCAGTTACTCGGTCCCGTCCCAGGGTTACGAGCAGTACTTC. It yields the protein CASSYSVPSQGYEQYF.

The chain has TRBV2 and TRBJ2-2; TRBD1 matches 9 bases. CDR1 is SNHLY and CDR2 is FYNNEI in the germline V gene. The CDR3 spans 15 residues. The V gene end was trimmed by 9 bases and the J gene end by 4 bases; junction bases not matched to a gene: 9. The DNA for the CDR3 is TGTGCCAGTATGCCGGGACAGGGAACCACCGGGGAGCTGTTTTTT. Translated: CASMPGQGTTGELFF.

CDR3 coding DNA: TGCAGCGTTGTGGGGCTGAGGGCCGGGGCCAACGTCCTGACTTTC. Its translation: CSVVGLRAGANVLTF. The V call is TRBV29-1, the J call TRBJ2-6, with D tentatively TRBD1 or TRBD2 (5 bases each). This CDR3 region has 15 residues. Trimming removed 4 bases at V and 4 bases at J, with 14 bases between. Germline V CDR1 and CDR2: SQVTM, ANQGSEA.

The rearrangement uses TRBV30 and TRBJ1-6, with 12 bases aligning to TRBD1. The CDR3 spans 15 residues. The V gene end was trimmed by 5 bases and the J gene end by 9 bases; junction bases not matched to a gene: 8. Germline loops: CDR1 GTSNPN, CDR2 SVGIG (reference sequence). As DNA, the CDR3 is TGTGCCTGGGATGGGACAGGGGGCTTAGGTTCACCCCTCCACTTT. Translation gives CAWDGTGGLGSPLHF. The full variable domain, completed using reference TRBV30 and TRBJ1-6, is SQTIHQWPATLVQPVGSPLSLECTVEGTSNPNLYWYRQAAGRGLQLLFYSVGIGQISSEVPQNLSASRPQDRQFILSSKKLLLSDSGFYLCAWDGTGGLGSPLHFGNGTRLTVT.

The chain is built from TRBV30 and TRBJ1-2, with D perhaps matching TRBD1 (5 bases). From germline, CDR1 is GTSNPN and CDR2 SVGIG (reference sequence). Trimming removed 8 bases from V and 4 bases from J, with 11 bases in between. This CDR3 has 11 amino acids. In DNA form, the CDR3 reads TGTGCCCACCAGGGAAGCTATGGCTACACCTTC. It specifies CAHQGSYGYTF.

The chain combines TRBV29-1 with TRBJ1-5, with TRBD1 matching over 7 bases. The CDR3 loop spans 14 amino acids. Germline V gives CDR1 SQVTM, CDR2 ANQGSEA. V was clipped by 4 bases and J by 7 bases; unmatched bases: 10. CDR3 sequence (DNA): TGCAGCGTTGCCAGGGGGACGGAGGGGCAGCCCCAGCATTTT. Translated, it gives CSVARGTEGQPQHF. Full variable domain (rest looked up from reference TRBV29-1 and TRBJ1-5): SAVISQKPSRDICQRGTSLTIQCQVDSQVTMMFWYRQQPGQSLTLIATANQGSEATYESGFVIDKFPISRPNLTFSTLTVSNMSPEDSSIYLCSVARGTEGQPQHFGDGTRLSIL.

The chain uses TRBV29-1 and TRBJ1-2, with no clear D. Trimming pared 6 bases from V and 0 bases from J, leaving 11 bases between. The CDR3 totals 13 residues. From germline, CDR1 is SQVTM and CDR2 ANQGSEA. CDR3 sequence reads: CSVAVGTNYGYTF. The CDR3, as DNA: TGCAGCGTGGCCGTTGGCACTAACTATGGCTACACCTTC.

This clone has a count of ten or more. This chain links TRBV5-1 with TRBJ2-3; perhaps TRBD2 as D (5 bases). V dropped 0 bases and J dropped 0 bases, with 14 bases sitting between them. Germline V gene lookup returns CDR1 SGHRS and CDR2 YFSETQ. The CDR3 totals 17 residues. The CDR3 region is CASSLGPTRGSTDTQYF. CDR3 nucleotides: TGCGCCAGCAGCTTGGGGCCGACCCGGGGAAGCACAGATACGCAGTATTTT.

This chain links TRBV19 with TRBJ2-1; D possibly matches TRBD1 or TRBD2 (6 bases each). The CDR3 is 15 residues long. Germline V lookup: CDR1 LNHDA, CDR2 SQIVND (reference sequence). V lost 3 bases and J 0 bases, leaving 9 bases between the germline ends. CDR3 sequence (DNA): TGTGCCAGTAGTATCGGGGGACACTCCTACAATGAGCAGTTCTTC. It specifies CASSIGGHSYNEQFF.